One sample yielded the 20 T cell receptor beta chains listed below, sequenced in a study of tumor-infiltrating lymphocytes in primary liver carcinoma. Total RNA (around 500 ng) served as template for TCR beta cDNA synthesis primed by a constant-region primer. Amplification in three nested multiplex PCR rounds with slightly modified ARM-PCR gave rise to TCR beta libraries. Forward primers for TRBV1-TRBV30 and a C-beta reverse primer served the first two PCR rounds, at around 9 cycles each. TCRdb independently ran MiXCR on the multiplex PCR reads; one entry per CDR3 protein. The sample carries 100,000 to 150,000 distinct CDR3 sequences, 64% recorded once. The tissue used was unsorted bulk material of about 19-34 mg. RNA and DNA were co-extracted from it with the AllPrep DNA/RNA mini kit. The sequenced sample consisted of liver tumor tissue from sampling region 3. Subset indicated: tumor region T3, left-lateral pole. These receptors all come from a woman aged 55-70 years with primary liver carcinoma and hepatitis B virus infection.

A word on this clonotype: The junction differs from germline at one of its ends, possibly a read error. The genes are TRBV6-1 and TRBJ2-3; 9 bases are a match to TRBD2. Looked up from germline, CDR1 is MNHNS and CDR2 is SASEGT. The CDR3 runs 15 residues. The chain's CDR3 is CVSSARGGRADTQYF. CDR3 sequence (DNA): TGTGTCAGCAGTGCCCGGGGCGGGAGGGCAGATACGCAGTATTTT.

As to this clonotype: A read error is likely, as this CDR3 ends without the conserved phenylalanine or tryptophan. The rearrangement joins TRBV11-2 to TRBJ1-2, with a tentative D call TRBD1 (5 bases). Germline-derived CDR1 and CDR2 are SGHAT and FQNNGV. The CDR3 has 13 amino acids. CDR3 in amino acids: CVSSSGTEYGYTL. The CDR3 coding sequence is TGTGTCAGTAGTTCCGGGACGGAATATGGCTACACCTTA.

Regarding this clonotype: The CDR3 does not end in the conserved phenylalanine or tryptophan, so this is likely a read error. It is unclear where the CDR3 begins or ends on the DNA, so no DNA is shown, and the CDR3 is as TCRdb lists it. V and J are TRBV14 and TRBJ2-7; the D call in the table, TRBD1, was not verified against the DNA. The CDR3 length equals 15 residues, ends included. CDR1 SGHDN and CDR2 FVKESK come from the germline V gene. The chain's CDR3 is CDSSRAGTGGFSLYL.

This clonotype was observed once. The CDR3 nucleotides are TGTGCCAGCATCCGCCAATTAAGCGAGAACACCGGGGAGCTGTTTTTT. Amino acids: CASIRQLSENTGELFF. V gene TRBV4-2 combines with J gene TRBJ2-2; D not resolved. There are 16 residues in the CDR3. Trimming took 7 bases from V and 1 from J, leaving 16 bases between them. Germline CDR1 LGHNA, CDR2 YNFKEQ.

This clonotype was observed many times. This sequence joins TRBV4-1 and TRBJ1-2, with 7 bases identical to TRBD1. V lost 4 bases, J lost 2 bases, and 1 base stayed unmatched. This CDR3 contains 13 residues. CDR1 and CDR2 (germline): MGHRA, YSYEKL. CDR3 protein: CASSPTGNYGYTF. The CDR3 coding sequence is TGCGCCAGCAGCCCGACAGGGAACTATGGCTACACCTTC.

This chain links TRBV18 with TRBJ1-5; D is perhaps TRBD1 (5 bases). Trimming removed 1 base at V and 11 bases at J, with 24 bases between. The CDR3 totals 17 residues. Per germline, CDR1 KGHSH and CDR2 LQKENI. The CDR3 here is CASSPRQQLGPQWAQHF. CDR3 in DNA: TGTGCCAGCTCACCACGACAGCAATTGGGACCACAATGGGCCCAGCATTTT.

In the case of this clonotype: Relative to the germline gene, one junction end is altered; a read error may explain this. The rearrangement links TRBV11-2 to TRBJ2-3, with D possibly TRBD2 on 5 matching bases. CDR3 length equals 14 residues. Germline V CDR1 and CDR2: SGHAT, FQNNGV. DNA for the CDR3: TGTGCCAACAGCTTGGGAGTAGCCACAGATACGCAGTATTTT. It yields the protein CANSLGVATDTQYF.

Points on this clonotype: A read error is possible here, since a much larger clone lies one base away. In this CDR3 the conserved last residue, phenylalanine or tryptophan, is missing, so a read error is likely. V gene TRBV4-1 combines with J gene TRBJ2-3; maybe TRBD2 (5 bases). This CDR3 is built from 15 residues. Germline CDR1 reads MGHRA; CDR2 reads YSYEKL. V was clipped by 0 bases and J by 0 bases, with 7 bases between them. The CDR3 coding sequence is TGCGCCAGCAGCCAAGATAAGCGGAGCACAGATACGCAGTATATT. It translates to CASSQDKRSTDTQYI.

Comment on this clonotype: Since a much larger clone is just one base distant, this may be a read error. Here the CDR3 reads CASSRSGLQLYF. DNA for the CDR3: TGTGCCAGCAGTCGATCCGGGCTCCAGCTGTACTTC. The rearrangement links TRBV12-3 or TRBV12-4 to TRBJ2-7; D gene unclear. Trimming shortened V by 5 bases and J by 12 bases, and 17 bases separated the two germline ends. This CDR3 is 12 amino acids long.

As for this clonotype: This may be a read error, as it is one base from a much larger clone. The chain links TRBV6-6 to TRBJ2-5; 7 bases agree with TRBD2. Germline values: CDR1 MNHNY, CDR2 SVGAGI (reference sequence). V lost 4 bases, J lost 7 bases, and 12 bases stayed unmatched. CDR3 length equals 15 residues. DNA of the CDR3: TGTGCCAGCAGTTCGGGGGGAACCGCCAAAGGGACCCAGTACTTC. As protein: CASSSGGTAKGTQYF.

In the case of this clonotype: A read error may be the cause here, since a much bigger clone is one base away. The CDR3 end shows no conserved phenylalanine or tryptophan, and so a read error is likely. The rearrangement uses TRBV5-4 and TRBJ1-5; TRBD1 is a possible D gene (5 bases). V lost 4 bases and J lost 2, with 10 bases in between. Germline V lookup: CDR1 SGHNT, CDR2 YYREEE (reference sequence). This CDR3 is 14 amino acids long. In nucleotides, the CDR3 is TGTGCCAGCAGCCCGGGGGGAGGCAATCAGCCCCAGCATTCT. As protein: CASSPGGGNQPQHS.

The chain uses TRBV7-9 and TRBJ2-1; D might be TRBD1 or TRBD2, each matching 5 bases. Trimming took off 2 bases at V and 7 bases at J, with 18 bases between the two ends. The CDR3 extends over 16 amino acids. Germline V lookup: CDR1 SEHNR, CDR2 FQNEAQ (reference sequence). The DNA for the CDR3 is TGTGCCAGCAGCTTATCCCACGTCGGGGCGTGGAATGAGCAGTTCTTC. Translated, it gives CASSLSHVGAWNEQFF.

This clonotype was counted many times. The genes are TRBV13 and TRBJ2-7; TRBD1 agrees at 8 bases. This CDR3 region has 14 residues. Germline lookup yields CDR1 PRHDT and CDR2 FYEKMQ (reference sequence). With 0 bases clipped from V and 6 bases from J, the junction kept 4 bases outside the gene matches. The CDR3 reads CASSLGQGAIEQYF. The CDR3 nucleotides are TGTGCCAGCAGCTTAGGCCAGGGGGCAATCGAGCAGTACTTC.

The genes are TRBV29-1 and TRBJ2-3; D gene uncertain. There are 14 residues in the CDR3. Trimming cost V 8 bases and J 0 bases, with 15 bases left between them. In germline, CDR1 is SQVTM, CDR2 ANQGSEA. CDR3 nucleotides: TGCAGCATTGTTTTCCCAGGTAGCACAGATACGCAGTATTTT. Its translation: CSIVFPGSTDTQYF.

This clonotype was counted many times. The J gene is TRBJ2-5, the V gene TRBV29-1; no reliable D call. Trimming pared 4 bases from V and 3 bases from J, leaving 9 bases between. CDR3 length: 12 amino acids. From germline, CDR1 is SQVTM and CDR2 ANQGSEA. CDR3 sequence: CSVVRVKETQYF. As DNA, the CDR3 is TGCAGCGTTGTTCGGGTCAAAGAGACCCAGTACTTC.

On this clonotype: As the CDR3 is not closed by the conserved phenylalanine or tryptophan, this likely results from a read error. The genes are TRBV11-2 and TRBJ2-6; D gene ambiguous. Germline-derived CDR1 and CDR2 are SGHAT and FQNNGV. The CDR3 is 14 amino acids. CDR3 loop: CASRMASGVNVLTL. CDR3 coding DNA: TGTGCCAGCAGGATGGCCTCTGGGGTCAACGTCCTGACTCTC.

The chain recombines TRBV11-2 with TRBJ2-7; D gene uncertain. Germline assignment: CDR1 SGHAT and CDR2 FQNNGV. The CDR3 has 14 amino acids. V shed 5 bases and J shed 5 bases, with 16 bases lying between them. The CDR3 reads CASSRDMTSDEQYF. Here the CDR3 DNA reads TGTGCCAGCAGCCGCGACATGACTTCGGACGAGCAGTACTTC.

This clonotype has at least ten counts. The chain employs TRBV6-2 or TRBV6-3 and TRBJ2-5; TRBD1 matches 9 bases. The CDR3 length is 14 residues. Unmatched junction bases numbered 7, after V lost 6 bases and J lost 5 bases. Germline-derived CDR1 and CDR2 are MNHEY and SVGEGT. CDR3 nucleotides: TGTGCCAGCAGGAAAGGGACAGGGCATGAGACCCAGTACTTC. Its protein product is CASRKGTGHETQYF.

The rearrangement joins TRBV11-3 to TRBJ1-2, with unresolved D. Germline CDR1 SGHNT, CDR2 YENEEA. V was shortened by 2 bases and J by 14 bases, with 18 bases between the two germline ends. The CDR3 has 13 amino acids. CDR3 in DNA: TGTGCCAGCAGCTTACGGCGGGCGAGAGGCGAAACCTTC. Translated: CASSLRRARGETF.

The table lists this clonotype with a few counts. A single base separates this from a much larger clone, so it may be a read error. The gene calls are TRBV14 and TRBJ2-3; weak D call: TRBD2 (6 bases). The germline V and J ends were trimmed by 2 bases and 8 bases, with 17 bases remaining between them. CDR1 and CDR2 from the germline V gene are SGHDN and FVKESK. CDR3 size: 15 residues. This CDR3 is CASSQNWDSLPTQYF. The CDR3 DNA follows: TGTGCCAGCAGCCAAAATTGGGACTCTCTCCCTACGCAGTATTTT.